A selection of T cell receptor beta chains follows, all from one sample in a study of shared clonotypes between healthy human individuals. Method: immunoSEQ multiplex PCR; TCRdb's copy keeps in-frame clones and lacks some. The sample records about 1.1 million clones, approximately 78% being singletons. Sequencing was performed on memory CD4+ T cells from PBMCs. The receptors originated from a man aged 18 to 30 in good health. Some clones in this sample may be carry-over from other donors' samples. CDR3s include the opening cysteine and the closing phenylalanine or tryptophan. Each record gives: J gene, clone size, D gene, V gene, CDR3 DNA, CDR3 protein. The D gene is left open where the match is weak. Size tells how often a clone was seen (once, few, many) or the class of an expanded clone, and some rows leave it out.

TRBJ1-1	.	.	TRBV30	TGTGCCTGGAGTGTACTTCAGAACACTGAAGCTTTCTTT	CAWSVLQNTEAFF
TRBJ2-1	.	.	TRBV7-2	TGTGCCAGCAGCTTAATGGGACAGCAGTTCTTC	CASSLMGQQFF
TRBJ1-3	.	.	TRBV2	TGTGCCAGCACCTTGATCCCTGACAGCTCTGGAAACACCATATATTTT	CASTLIPDSSGNTIYF
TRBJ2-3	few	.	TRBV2	TGTGCCAGCGGTGAGGGAGGATTTGGGTCTAGCACAGATACGCAGTATTTT	CASGEGGFGSSTDTQYF
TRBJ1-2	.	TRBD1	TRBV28	TGTGCCAGCAGCAGTCCAGGGGGCGTGGGCTATGGCTACACCTTC	CASSSPGGVGYGYTF
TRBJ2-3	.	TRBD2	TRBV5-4	TGTGCCAGCAGCACCCCTGGGGCGGGAGTGTCGGATACGCAGTATTTT	CASSTPGAGVSDTQYF
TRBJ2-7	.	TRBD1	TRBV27	TGTGCCAGCAGCTCCCCCGGGACAGGTCATAGGGAGCAGTACTTC	CASSSPGTGHREQYF
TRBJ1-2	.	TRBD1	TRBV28	TGTGCCAGCAGTACCACCCTGGCAGGGACAGGCGTTTATGGCTACACCTTC	CASSTTLAGTGVYGYTF
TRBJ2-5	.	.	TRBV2	TGTGCCAGCAGTGATGTCGGGCAGGTGACCGTCGGGGAGACCCAGTACTTC	CASSDVGQVTVGETQYF
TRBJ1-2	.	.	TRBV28	TGTGCCAGCAGTTTATTAAGGGGGGCGGATGGCTACACCTTC	CASSLLRGADGYTF
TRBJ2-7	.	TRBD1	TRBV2	TGTGCCAGCAGTCCCCCAGGGGGAGTCCCCTACGAGCAGTACTTC	CASSPPGGVPYEQYF
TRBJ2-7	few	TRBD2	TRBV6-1	TGTGCCAGCAGTGAAGCGCCGGGAACAGCGGGGGAGCAGTACTTC	CASSEAPGTAGEQYF
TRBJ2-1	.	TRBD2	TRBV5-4	TGTGCCAGCACCCTTATCGAGGGCCTAGCGGGAGTTTCCTACAATGAGCAGTTCTTC	CASTLIEGLAGVSYNEQFF
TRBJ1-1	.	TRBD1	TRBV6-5	TGTGCCAGCAGTTACGCAATGGGGACAGCTGAAGCTTTCTTT	CASSYAMGTAEAFF
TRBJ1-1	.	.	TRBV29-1	TGCAGCGTCGCCGGGCAAATGGGTACTGAAGCTTTCTTT	CSVAGQMGTEAFF
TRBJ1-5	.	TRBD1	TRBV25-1	TGTGCCAGCAGTGGGACAGGGTTAGGCAATCAGCCCCAGCATTTT	CASSGTGLGNQPQHF
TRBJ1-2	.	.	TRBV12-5	TGTGCTAGTGGGGGAACCGGGACCCTCTATGGCTACACCTTC	CASGGTGTLYGYTF
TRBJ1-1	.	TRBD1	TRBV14	TGTGCCAGCAGCCCCCTGGGACAGGGCAGGAACACTGAAGCTTTCTTT	CASSPLGQGRNTEAFF
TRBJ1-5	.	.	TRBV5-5	TGTGCCAGCAGCCTGAACCCCAATAGCAATCAGCCCCAGCATTTT	CASSLNPNSNQPQHF
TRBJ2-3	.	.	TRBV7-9	TGTGCCAGCAAACTCTCCAAAGGGGGACATACCACAGATACGCAGTATTTT	CASKLSKGGHTTDTQYF
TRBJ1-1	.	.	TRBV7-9	TGTGCCAGCAGCCCACCGACATCGAACACTGAAGCTTTCTTT	CASSPPTSNTEAFF
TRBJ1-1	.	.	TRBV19	TGTGCCAGTAGTTATACCGGGACCATGAACACTGAAGCTTTCTTT	CASSYTGTMNTEAFF
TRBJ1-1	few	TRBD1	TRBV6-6	TGTGCCAGCAGTCGGGACAGAAATATGAACACTGAAGCTTTCTTT	CASSRDRNMNTEAFF
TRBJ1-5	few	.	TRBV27	TGTGCCAGCAGTCCCCTCGGGCAGCCCCAGCATTTT	CASSPLGQPQHF
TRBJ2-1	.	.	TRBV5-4	TGTGCCAGCAGGCCGGGACTCTCCTACAATGAGCAGTTCTTC	CASRPGLSYNEQFF
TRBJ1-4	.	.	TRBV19	TGTGCCAGTGGGACCGTCCGCCTTGCAACTAATGAAAAACTGTTTTTT	CASGTVRLATNEKLFF
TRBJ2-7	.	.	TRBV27	TGTGCCAGCAGTTTCTCGACAGAATACGAGCAGTACTTC	CASSFSTEYEQYF
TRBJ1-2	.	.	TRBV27	TGTGCCAGCATGATCGGGACATCTGCACCGGGCGGCTACACCTTC	CASMIGTSAPGGYTF
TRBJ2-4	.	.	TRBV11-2	TGTGCCAGCAGCTTAGATCCCAGAAACATTCAGTACTTC	CASSLDPRNIQYF
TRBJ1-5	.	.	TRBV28	TGTGCCAGCAGTTTCCTAGGGGCCGATCAGCCCCAGCATTTT	CASSFLGADQPQHF
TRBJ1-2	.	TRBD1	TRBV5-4	TGTGCCAGCAGCTCGGGACAGTTCTTTAACTATGGCTACACCTTC	CASSSGQFFNYGYTF
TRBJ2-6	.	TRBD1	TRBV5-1	TGCGCCAGCAGCCTACGACAGGGAGCTGGGGCCAACGTCCTGACTTTC	CASSLRQGAGANVLTF
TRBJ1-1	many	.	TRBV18	TGTGCCAGCTCGCTAAACATTCAGGGGAGTACGTACACTGAAGCTTTCTTT	CASSLNIQGSTYTEAFF
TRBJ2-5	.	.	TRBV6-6	TGTGCCAGCGGAACCGGGTATGAGGAGACCCAGTACTTC	CASGTGYEETQYF
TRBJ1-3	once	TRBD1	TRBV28	TGTGCCAGCAGCCTAGACAGGGCCTCTGGAAACACCATATATTTT	CASSLDRASGNTIYF
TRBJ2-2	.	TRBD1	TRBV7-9	TGTGCCAGCAGTTTCCCGAGACAGGGAATAGCCGGGGAGCTGTTTTTT	CASSFPRQGIAGELFF
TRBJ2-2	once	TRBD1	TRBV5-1	TGCGCCAGCAGCTTGGGGAGCGGAACAGGGGGCACCGGGGAGCTGTTTTTT	CASSLGSGTGGTGELFF
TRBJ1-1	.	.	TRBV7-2	TGTGCCAGCAGCTTATCGTGGAACACTGAAGCTTTCTTT	CASSLSWNTEAFF
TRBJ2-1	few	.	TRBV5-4	TGTGCCAGCAATGAACCCGGGAGTTCCTACAATGAGCAGTTCTTC	CASNEPGSSYNEQFF
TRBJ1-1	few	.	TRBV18	TGTGCCAGCTCATCAATGAAGAACACTGAAGCTTTCTTT	CASSSMKNTEAFF